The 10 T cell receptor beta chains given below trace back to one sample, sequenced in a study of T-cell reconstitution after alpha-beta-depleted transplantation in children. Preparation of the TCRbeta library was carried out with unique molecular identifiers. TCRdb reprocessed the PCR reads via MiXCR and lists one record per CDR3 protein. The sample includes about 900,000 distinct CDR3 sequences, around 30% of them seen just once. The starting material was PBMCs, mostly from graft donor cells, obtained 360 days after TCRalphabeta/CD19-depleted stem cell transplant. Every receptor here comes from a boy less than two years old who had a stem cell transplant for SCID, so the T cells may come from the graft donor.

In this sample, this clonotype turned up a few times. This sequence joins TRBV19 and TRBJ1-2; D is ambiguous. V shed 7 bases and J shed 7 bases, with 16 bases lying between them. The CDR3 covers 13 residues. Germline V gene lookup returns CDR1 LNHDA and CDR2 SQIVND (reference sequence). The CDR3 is CASTMEGRGGYTF. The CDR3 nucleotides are TGTGCCAGTACCATGGAAGGGCGCGGTGGCTACACCTTC.

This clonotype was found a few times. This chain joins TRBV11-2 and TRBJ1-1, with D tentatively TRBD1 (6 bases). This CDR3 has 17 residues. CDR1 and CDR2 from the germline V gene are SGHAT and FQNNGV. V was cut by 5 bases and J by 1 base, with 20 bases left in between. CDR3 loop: CASSPFRDMPANTEAFF. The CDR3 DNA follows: TGTGCCAGCAGCCCCTTCCGGGACATGCCCGCGAACACTGAAGCTTTCTTT.

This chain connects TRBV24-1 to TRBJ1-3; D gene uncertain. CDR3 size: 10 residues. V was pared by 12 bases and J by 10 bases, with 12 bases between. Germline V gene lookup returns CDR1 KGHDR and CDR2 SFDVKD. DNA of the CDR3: TGTGCCGCCCGAATTTGGACCATATATTTT. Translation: CAARIWTIYF.

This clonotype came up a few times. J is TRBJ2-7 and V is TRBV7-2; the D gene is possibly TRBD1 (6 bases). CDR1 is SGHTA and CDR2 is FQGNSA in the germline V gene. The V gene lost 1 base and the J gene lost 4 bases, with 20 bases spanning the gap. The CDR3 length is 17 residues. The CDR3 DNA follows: TGTGCCAGCAGCTTAGGATTGGTGACAGGTGCTTCTTACGAGCAGTACTTC. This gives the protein CASSLGLVTGASYEQYF. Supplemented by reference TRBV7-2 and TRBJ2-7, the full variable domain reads GAGVSQSPSNKVTEKGKDVELRCDPISGHTALYWYRQSLGQGLEFLIYFQGNSAPDKSGLPSDRFSAERTGGSVSTLTIQRTQQEDSAVYLCASSLGLVTGASYEQYFGPGTRLTVT.

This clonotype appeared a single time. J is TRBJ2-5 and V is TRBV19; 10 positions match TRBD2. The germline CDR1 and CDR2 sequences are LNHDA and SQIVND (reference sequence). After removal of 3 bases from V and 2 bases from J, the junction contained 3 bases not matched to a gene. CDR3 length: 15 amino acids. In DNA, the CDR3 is TGTGCCAGTAGTATCCTAGCGGGGGCTCAAGAGACCCAGTACTTC. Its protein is CASSILAGAQETQYF.

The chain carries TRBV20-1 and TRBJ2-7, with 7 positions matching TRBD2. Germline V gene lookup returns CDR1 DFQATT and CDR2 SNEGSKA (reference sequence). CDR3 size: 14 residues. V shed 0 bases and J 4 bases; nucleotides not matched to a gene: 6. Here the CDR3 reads CSARDAGVGYEQYF. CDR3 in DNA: TGCAGTGCTAGAGATGCGGGGGTCGGGTACGAGCAGTACTTC.

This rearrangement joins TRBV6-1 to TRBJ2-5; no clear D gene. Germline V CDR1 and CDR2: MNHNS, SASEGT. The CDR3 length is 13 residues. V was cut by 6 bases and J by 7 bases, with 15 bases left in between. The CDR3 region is CASSPTAGWTQYF. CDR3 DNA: TGTGCCAGCAGCCCCACGGCTGGCTGGACCCAGTACTTC.

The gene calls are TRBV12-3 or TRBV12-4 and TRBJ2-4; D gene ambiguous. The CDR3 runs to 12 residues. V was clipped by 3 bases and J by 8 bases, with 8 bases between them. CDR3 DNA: TGTGCCAGCAGTTTCACCGAGGACATTCAGTACTTC. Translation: CASSFTEDIQYF.

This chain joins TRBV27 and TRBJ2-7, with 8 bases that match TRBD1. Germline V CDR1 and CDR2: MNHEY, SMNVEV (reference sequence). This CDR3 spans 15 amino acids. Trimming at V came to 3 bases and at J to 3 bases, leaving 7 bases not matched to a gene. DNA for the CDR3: TGTGCCAGCAGTTTTGGAAGACAGGGGCTCTACGAGCAGTACTTC. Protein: CASSFGRQGLYEQYF.

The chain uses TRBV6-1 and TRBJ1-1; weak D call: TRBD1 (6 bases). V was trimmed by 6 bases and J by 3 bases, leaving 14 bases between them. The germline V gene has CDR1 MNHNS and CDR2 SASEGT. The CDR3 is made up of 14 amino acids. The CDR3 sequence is CASSPRGVDTEAFF. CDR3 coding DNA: TGTGCCAGCAGCCCTAGGGGGGTCGACACTGAAGCTTTCTTT.